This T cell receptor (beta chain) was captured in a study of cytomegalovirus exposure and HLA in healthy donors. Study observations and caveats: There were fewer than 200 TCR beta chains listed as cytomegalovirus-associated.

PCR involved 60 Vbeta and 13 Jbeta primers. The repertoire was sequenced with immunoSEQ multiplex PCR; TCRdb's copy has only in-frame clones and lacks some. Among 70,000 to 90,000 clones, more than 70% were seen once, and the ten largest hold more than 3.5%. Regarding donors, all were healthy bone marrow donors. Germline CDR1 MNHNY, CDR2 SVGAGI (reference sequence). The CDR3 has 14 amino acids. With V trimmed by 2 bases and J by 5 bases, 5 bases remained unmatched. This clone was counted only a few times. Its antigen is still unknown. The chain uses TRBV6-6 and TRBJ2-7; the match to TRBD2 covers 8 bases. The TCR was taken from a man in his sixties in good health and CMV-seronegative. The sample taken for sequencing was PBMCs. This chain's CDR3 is CASSYGGGSHEQYF. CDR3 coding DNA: TGTGCCAGCAGTTACGGCGGGGGGTCACACGAGCAGTACTTC.